This T cell receptor beta chain is from a study of CD8+ T cells in alopecia areata. Study in general: Tofacitinib was taken orally by treated patients, and the dose was 5 to 10 mg twice daily. Patients took tofacitinib for 6 to 18 months, followed by 6 drug-free months. The study's findings and limits: Normal scalp showed lower clonality than lesional scalp, especially alopecia totalis/universalis. Scalp samples also yield sequences of resident alphabeta T cells from normal skin.

Following RNA extraction, reverse transcription yielded cDNA that acted as the sequencing template. Method: immunoSEQ multiplex PCR; TCRdb's copy keeps in-frame clones and lacks some. The sample comprises approximately 140,000 clones, around 82% of which are singletons, and 25% rests with the top ten. As regards this clone: The antigen is unknown.

Treatment reported: oral pan-JAK inhibitor, 5-10 mg twice daily. Germline CDR1 reads LGHNA; CDR2 reads YSLEER. The V and J ends lost 0 bases and 3 bases respectively, with 11 bases between them. The CDR3 sequence is 15 residues long. The V and J genes are TRBV4-3 and TRBJ1-1; no clear D. Specimen: CD8+ T cells sorted from blood, collected at week 4, from a patient treated with tofacitinib. The sequence was collected from a human donor with alopecia areata. This chain's CDR3 is CASSQDLEAYTEAFF. CDR3 bases: TGCGCCAGCAGCCAAGATTTGGAGGCCTACACTGAAGCTTTCTTT.